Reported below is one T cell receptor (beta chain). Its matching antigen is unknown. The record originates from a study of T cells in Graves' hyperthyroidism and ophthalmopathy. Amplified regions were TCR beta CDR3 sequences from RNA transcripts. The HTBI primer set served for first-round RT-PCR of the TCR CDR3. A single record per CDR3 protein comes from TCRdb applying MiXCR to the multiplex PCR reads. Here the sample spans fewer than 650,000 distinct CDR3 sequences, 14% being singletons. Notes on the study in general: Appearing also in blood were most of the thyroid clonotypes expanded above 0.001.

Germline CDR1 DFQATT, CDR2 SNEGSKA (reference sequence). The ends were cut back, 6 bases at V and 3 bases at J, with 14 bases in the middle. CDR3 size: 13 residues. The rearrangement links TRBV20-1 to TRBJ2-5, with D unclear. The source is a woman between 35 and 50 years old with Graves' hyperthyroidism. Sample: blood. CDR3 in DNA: TGCAGTGCCGGAAAGGGCGGAGAAGAGACCCAGTACTTC. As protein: CSAGKGGEETQYF.